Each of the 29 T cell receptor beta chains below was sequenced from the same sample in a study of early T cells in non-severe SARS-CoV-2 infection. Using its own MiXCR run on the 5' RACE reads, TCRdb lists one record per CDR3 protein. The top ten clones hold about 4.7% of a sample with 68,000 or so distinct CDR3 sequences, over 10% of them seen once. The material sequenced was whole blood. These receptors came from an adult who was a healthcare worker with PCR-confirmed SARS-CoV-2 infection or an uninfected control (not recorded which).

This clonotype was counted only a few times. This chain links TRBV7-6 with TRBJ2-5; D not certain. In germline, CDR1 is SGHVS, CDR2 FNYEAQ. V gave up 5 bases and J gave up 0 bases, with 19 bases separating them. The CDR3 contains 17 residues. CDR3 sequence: CASSPLLQSKNQETQYF. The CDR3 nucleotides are TGTGCCAGCAGCCCTCTCTTGCAGTCAAAGAACCAAGAGACCCAGTACTTC.

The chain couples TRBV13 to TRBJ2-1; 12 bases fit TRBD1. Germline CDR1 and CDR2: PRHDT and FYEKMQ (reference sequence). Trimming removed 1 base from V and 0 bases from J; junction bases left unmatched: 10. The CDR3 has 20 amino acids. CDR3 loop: CASSLEGTGGVMGSYNEQFF. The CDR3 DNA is TGTGCCAGCAGCTTAGAAGGGACAGGGGGCGTCATGGGCTCCTACAATGAGCAGTTCTTC. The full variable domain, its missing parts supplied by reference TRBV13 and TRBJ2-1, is AAGVIQSPRHLIKEKRETATLKCYPIPRHDTVYWYQQGPGQDPQFLISFYEKMQSDKGSIPDRFSAQQFSDYHSELNMSSLELGDSALYFCASSLEGTGGVMGSYNEQFFGPGTRLTVL.

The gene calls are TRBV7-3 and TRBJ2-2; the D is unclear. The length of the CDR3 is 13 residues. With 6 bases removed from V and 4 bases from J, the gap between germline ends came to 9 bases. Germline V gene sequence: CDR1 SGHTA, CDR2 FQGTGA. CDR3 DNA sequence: TGTGCCAGCAGTTTAGCAACCACCGGGGAGCTGTTTTTT. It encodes CASSLATTGELFF.

Here the CDR3 DNA reads TGTGCCAGCAGCCCAAGGGGGCTAGCGGACACAGATACGCAGTATTTT. This encodes CASSPRGLADTDTQYF. The chain carries TRBV9 and TRBJ2-3; either TRBD1 or TRBD2 may fit D (7 bases each). Trimming removed 4 bases at V and 2 bases at J, with 17 bases between. CDR3 length: 16 residues. Per germline, CDR1 SGDLS and CDR2 YYNGEE.

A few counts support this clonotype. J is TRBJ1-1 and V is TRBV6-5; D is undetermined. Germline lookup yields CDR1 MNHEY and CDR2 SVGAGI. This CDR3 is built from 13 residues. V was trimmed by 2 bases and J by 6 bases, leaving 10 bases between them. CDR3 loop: CASSYGGVPEAFF. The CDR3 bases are TGTGCCAGCAGTTACGGCGGGGTGCCTGAAGCTTTCTTT.

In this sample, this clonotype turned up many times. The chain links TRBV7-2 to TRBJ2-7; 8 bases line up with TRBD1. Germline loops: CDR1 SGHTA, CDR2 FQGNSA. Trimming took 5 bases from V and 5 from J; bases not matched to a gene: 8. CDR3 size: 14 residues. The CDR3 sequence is CASSAQGAQDEQYF. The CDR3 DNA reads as TGTGCCAGCAGCGCCCAGGGGGCACAGGACGAGCAGTACTTC.

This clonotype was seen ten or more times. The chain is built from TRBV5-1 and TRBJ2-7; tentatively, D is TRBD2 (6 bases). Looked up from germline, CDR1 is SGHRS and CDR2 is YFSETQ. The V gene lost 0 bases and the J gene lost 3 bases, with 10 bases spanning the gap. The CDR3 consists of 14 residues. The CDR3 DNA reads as TGCGCCAGCAGCTTGGGATGGGGGGTCTACGAGCAGTACTTC. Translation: CASSLGWGVYEQYF.

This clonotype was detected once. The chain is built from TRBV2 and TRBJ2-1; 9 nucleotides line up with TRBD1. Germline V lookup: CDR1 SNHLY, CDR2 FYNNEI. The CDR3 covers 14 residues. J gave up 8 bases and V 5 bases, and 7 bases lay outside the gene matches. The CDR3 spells CASSRQGGRDEQFF. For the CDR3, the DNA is TGTGCCAGCAGTAGACAGGGGGGCCGGGATGAGCAGTTCTTC.

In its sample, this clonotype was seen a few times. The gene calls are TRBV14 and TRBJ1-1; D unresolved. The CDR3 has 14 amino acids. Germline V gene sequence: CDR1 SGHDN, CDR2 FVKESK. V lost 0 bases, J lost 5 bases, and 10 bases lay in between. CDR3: CASSQDIRVTEAFF. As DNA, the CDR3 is TGTGCCAGCAGCCAAGATATTAGGGTGACTGAAGCTTTCTTT.

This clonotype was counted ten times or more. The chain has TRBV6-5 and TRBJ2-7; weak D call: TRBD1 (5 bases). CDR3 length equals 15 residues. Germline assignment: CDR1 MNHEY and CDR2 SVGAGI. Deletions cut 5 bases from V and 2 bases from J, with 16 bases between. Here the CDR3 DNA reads TGTGCCAGCAGTCCTCGTCAGGGCGGACCCTACGAGCAGTACTTC. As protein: CASSPRQGGPYEQYF.

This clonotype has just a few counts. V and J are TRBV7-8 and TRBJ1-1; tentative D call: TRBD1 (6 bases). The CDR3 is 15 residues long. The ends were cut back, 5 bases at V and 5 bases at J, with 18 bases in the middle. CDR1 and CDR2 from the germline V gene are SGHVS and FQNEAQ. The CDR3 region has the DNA TGTGCCAGCAGCAACCGACAGGCGGCGGGGACTGAAGCTTTCTTT. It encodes CASSNRQAAGTEAFF.

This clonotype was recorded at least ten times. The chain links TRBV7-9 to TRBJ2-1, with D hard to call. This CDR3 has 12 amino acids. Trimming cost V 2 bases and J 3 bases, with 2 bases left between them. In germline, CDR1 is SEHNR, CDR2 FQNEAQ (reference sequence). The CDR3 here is CASSLSYNEQFF. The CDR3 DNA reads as TGTGCCAGCAGCTTAAGCTACAATGAGCAGTTCTTC.

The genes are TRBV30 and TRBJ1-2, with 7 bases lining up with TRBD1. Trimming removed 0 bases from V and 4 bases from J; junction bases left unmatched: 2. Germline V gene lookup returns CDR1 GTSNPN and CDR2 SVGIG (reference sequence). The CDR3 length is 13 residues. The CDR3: CAWSVNRGYGYTF. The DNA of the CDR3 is TGTGCCTGGAGTGTAAACAGGGGCTATGGCTACACCTTC.

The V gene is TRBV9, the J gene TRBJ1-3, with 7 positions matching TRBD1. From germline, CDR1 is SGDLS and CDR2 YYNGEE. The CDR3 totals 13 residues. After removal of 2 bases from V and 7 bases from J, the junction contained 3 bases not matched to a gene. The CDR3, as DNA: TGTGCCAGCAGCGTGGGACAGACCAACACCATATATTTT. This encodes CASSVGQTNTIYF.

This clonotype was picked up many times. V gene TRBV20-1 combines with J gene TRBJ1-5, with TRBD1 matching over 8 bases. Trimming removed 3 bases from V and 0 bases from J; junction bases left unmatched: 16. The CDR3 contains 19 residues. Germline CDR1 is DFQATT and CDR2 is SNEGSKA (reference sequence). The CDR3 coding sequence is TGCAGTGCTAGGGCCTACAGGGGACAGGAGATCAATAGCAATCAGCCCCAGCATTTT. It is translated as CSARAYRGQEINSNQPQHF.

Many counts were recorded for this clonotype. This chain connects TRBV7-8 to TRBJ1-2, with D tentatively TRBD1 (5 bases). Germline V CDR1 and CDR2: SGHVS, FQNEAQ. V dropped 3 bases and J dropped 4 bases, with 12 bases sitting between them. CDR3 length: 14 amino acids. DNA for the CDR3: TGTGCCAGCAGCTTCGGGGACCGGCTCTATGGCTACACCTTC. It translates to CASSFGDRLYGYTF.

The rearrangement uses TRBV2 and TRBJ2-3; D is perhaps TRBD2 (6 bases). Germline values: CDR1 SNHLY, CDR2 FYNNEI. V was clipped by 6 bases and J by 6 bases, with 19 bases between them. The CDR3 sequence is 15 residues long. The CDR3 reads CASRPRDFPSDTQYF. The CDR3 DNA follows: TGTGCCAGCAGGCCCCGGGACTTCCCTTCTGATACGCAGTATTTT.

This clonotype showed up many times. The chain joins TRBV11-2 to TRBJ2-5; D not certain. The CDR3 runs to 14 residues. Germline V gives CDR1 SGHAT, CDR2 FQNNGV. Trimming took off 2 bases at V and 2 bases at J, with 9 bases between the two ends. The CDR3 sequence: CASSLNWGQETQYF. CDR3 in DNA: TGTGCCAGCAGCTTAAACTGGGGACAAGAGACCCAGTACTTC.

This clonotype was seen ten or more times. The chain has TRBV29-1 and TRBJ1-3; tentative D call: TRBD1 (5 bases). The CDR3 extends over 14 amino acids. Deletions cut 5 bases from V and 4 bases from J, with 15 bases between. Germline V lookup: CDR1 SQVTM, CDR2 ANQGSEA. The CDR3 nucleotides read TGCAGCGTTTTATCGGGGGAGAAAGGAAACACCATATATTTT. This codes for CSVLSGEKGNTIYF.

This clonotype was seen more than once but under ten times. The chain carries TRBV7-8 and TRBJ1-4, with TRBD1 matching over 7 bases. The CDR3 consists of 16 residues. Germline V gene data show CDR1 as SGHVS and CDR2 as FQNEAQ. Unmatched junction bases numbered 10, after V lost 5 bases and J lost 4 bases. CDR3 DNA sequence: TGTGCCAGCAGCGCATACAGACAGGGTTTTAATGAAAAACTGTTTTTT. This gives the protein CASSAYRQGFNEKLFF.

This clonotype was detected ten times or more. CDR3: CASSSGQMNTGELFF. Written as DNA, the CDR3 is TGCGCCAGCAGTTCGGGACAGATGAACACCGGGGAGCTGTTTTTT. V and J are TRBV5-1 and TRBJ2-2; TRBD1 matches 7 bases. The CDR3 length is 15 residues. V shed 5 bases and J 1 base; nucleotides not matched to a gene: 5. In germline, CDR1 is SGHRS, CDR2 YFSETQ.

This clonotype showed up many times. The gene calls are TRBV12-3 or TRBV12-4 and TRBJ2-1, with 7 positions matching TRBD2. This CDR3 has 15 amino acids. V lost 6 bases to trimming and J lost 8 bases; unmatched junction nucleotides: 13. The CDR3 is CASRGGRGGSHEQFF. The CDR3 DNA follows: TGTGCCAGCAGGGGAGGGCGGGGCGGTTCTCATGAGCAGTTCTTC.

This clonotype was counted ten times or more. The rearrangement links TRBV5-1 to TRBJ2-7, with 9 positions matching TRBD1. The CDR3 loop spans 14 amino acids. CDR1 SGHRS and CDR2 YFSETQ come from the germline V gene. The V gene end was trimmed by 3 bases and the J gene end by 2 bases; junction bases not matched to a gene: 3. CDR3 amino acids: CASSSTGGTYEQYF. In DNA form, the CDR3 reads TGCGCCAGCAGCTCTACAGGGGGCACCTACGAGCAGTACTTC.

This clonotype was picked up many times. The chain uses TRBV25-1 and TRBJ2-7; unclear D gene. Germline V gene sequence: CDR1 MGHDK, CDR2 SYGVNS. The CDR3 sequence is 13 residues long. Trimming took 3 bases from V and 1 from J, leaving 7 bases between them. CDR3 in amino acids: CASSDSPSYEQYF. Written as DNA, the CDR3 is TGTGCCAGCAGTGACAGCCCATCCTACGAGCAGTACTTC.

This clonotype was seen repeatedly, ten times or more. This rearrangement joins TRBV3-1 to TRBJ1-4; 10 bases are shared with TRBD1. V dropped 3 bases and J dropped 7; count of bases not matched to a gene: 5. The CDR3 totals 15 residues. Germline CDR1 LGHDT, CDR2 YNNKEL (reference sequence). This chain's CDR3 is CASSQGDRGGEKLFF. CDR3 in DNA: TGTGCCAGCAGCCAGGGGGACAGGGGAGGTGAAAAACTGTTTTTT.

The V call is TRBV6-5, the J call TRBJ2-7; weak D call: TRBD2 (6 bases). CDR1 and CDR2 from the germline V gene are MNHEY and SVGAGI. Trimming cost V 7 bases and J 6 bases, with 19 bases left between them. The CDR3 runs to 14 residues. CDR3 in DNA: TGTGCCAGCACGGGGGACCCCGTGTCGGGCGAGCAGTACTTC. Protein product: CASTGDPVSGEQYF.

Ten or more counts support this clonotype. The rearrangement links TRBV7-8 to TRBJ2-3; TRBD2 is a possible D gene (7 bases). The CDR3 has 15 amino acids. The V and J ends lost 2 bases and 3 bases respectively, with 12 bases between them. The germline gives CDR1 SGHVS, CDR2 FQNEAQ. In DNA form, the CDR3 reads TGTGCCAGCAGCTTACGGGGGGCTACTACAGATACGCAGTATTTT. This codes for CASSLRGATTDTQYF.

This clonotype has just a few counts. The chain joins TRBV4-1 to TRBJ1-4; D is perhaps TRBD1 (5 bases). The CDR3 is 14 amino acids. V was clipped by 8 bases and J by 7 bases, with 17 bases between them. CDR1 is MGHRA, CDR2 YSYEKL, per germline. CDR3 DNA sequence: TGCGCCAGCTGCCGGGACCCCCTGGCTGAAAAACTGTTTTTT. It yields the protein CASCRDPLAEKLFF.

CDR3 in DNA: TGTGCCAGCAGTTACGGTCTGATTAATCAGCCCCAGCATTTT. As protein: CASSYGLINQPQHF. The chain uses TRBV6-2 or TRBV6-3 and TRBJ1-5; D remains unclear. The germline V gene has CDR1 MNHEY and CDR2 SVGEGT. Trimming shortened V by 2 bases and J by 4 bases, and 9 bases separated the two germline ends. CDR3 length equals 14 residues.